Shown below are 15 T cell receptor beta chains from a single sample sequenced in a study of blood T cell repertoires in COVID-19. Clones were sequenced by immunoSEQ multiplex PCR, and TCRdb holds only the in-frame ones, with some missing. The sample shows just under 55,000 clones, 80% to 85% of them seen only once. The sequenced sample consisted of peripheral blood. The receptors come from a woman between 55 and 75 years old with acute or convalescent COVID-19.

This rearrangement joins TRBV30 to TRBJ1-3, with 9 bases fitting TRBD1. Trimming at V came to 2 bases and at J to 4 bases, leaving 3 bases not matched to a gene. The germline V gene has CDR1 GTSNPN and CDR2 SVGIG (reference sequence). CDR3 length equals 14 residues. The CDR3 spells CAWSLGQGGNTIYF. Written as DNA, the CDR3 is TGTGCCTGGAGTCTAGGACAGGGGGGAAACACCATATATTTT.

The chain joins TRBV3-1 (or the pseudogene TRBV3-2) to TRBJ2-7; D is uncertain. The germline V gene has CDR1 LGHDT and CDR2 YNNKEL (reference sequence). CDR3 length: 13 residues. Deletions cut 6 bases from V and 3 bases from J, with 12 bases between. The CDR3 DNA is TGTGCCAGCAGAGTGGCCAGTGGCTACGAGCAGTACTTC. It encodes CASRVASGYEQYF.

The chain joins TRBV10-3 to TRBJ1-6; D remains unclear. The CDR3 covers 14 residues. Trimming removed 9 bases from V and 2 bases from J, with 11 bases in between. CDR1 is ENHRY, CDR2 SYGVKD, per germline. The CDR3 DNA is TGTGCCATTTCCGTCGGGACCTATAATTCACCCCTCCACTTT. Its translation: CAISVGTYNSPLHF.

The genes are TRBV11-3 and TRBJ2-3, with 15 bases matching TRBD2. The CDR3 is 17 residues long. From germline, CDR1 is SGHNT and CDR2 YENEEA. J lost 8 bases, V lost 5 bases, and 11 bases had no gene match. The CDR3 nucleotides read TGTGCCAGCAGCGTAAATTCGGGACTAGCGGGGGGAGGTACGCAGTATTTT. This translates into CASSVNSGLAGGGTQYF.

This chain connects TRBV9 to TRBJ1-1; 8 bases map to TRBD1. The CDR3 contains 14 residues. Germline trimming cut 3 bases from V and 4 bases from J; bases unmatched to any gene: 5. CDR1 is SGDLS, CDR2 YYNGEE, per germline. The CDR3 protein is CASSEHTGGTEAFF. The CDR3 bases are TGTGCCAGCAGCGAACACACAGGGGGCACTGAAGCTTTCTTT.

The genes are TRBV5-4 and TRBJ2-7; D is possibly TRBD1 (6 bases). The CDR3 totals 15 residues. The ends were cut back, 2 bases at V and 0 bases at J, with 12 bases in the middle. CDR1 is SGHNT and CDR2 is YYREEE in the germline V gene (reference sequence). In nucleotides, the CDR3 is TGTGCCAGCAGCTTCAGCAGGGACAACTCCTACGAGCAGTACTTC. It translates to CASSFSRDNSYEQYF.

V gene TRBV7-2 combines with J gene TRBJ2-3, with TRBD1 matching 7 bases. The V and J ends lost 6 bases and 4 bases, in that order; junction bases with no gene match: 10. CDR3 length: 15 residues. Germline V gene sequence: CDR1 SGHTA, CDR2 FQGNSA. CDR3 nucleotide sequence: TGTGCCAGCAGTTCTGGGCGACAGGGTTCAGATACGCAGTATTTT. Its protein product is CASSSGRQGSDTQYF.

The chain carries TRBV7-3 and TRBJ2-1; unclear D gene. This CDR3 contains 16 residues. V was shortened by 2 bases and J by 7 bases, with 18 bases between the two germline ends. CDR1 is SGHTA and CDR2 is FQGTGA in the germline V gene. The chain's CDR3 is CASSLSPTSFGNEQFF. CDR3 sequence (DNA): TGTGCCAGCAGCTTATCCCCGACATCCTTTGGGAATGAGCAGTTCTTC. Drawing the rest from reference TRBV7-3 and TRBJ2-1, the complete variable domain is GAGVSQTPSNKVTEKGKYVELRCDPISGHTALYWYRQSLGQGPEFLIYFQGTGAADDSGLPNDRFFAVRPEGSVSTLKIQRTERGDSAVYLCASSLSPTSFGNEQFFGPGTRLTVL.

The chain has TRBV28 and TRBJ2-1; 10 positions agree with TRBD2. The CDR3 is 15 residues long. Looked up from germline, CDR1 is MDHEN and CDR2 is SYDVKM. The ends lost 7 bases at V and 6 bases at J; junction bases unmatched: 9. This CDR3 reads CASTLTSGNFNEQFF. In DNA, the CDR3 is TGTGCCAGCACGCTAACTAGCGGGAACTTCAATGAGCAGTTCTTC.

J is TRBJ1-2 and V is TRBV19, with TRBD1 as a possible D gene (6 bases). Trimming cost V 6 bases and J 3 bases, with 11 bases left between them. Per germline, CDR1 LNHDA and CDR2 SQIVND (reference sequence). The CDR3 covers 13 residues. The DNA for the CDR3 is TGTGCCAGTAGAAGGACAGAGTACTATGGCTACACCTTC. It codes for CASRRTEYYGYTF.

CDR3 loop: CASSLTGVSYEQYF. The CDR3 DNA reads TGTGCCAGCAGTTTGACAGGTGTGTCCTACGAGCAGTACTTC. J is TRBJ2-7 and V is TRBV27; D possibly corresponds to TRBD1 (6 bases). CDR1 and CDR2 from the germline V gene are MNHEY and SMNVEV (reference sequence). With 3 bases removed from V and 1 base from J, the gap between germline ends came to 10 bases. CDR3 length: 14 amino acids.

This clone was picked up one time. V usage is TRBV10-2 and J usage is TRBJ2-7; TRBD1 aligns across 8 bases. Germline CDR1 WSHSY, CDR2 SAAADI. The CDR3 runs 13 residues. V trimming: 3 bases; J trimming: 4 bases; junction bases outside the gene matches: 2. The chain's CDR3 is CASSETGGYEQYF. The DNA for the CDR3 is TGCGCCAGCAGTGAAACAGGGGGTTACGAGCAGTACTTC.

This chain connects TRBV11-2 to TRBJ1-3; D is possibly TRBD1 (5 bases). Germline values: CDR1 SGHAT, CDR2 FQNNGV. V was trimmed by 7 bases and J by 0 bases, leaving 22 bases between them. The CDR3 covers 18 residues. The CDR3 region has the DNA TGTGCCAGCACCTGGAGCGGGGGGAAACAGAGCTCTGGAAACACCATATATTTT. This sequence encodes CASTWSGGKQSSGNTIYF.

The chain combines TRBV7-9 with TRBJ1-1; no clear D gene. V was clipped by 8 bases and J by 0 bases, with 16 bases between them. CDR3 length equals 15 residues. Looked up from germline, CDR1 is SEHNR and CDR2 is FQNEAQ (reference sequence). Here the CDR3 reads CASEGPRTMNTEAFF. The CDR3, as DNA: TGTGCCAGCGAGGGTCCCAGAACCATGAACACTGAAGCTTTCTTT. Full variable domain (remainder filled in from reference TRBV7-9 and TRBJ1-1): DTGVSQNPRHKITKRGQNVTFRCDPISEHNRLYWYRQTLGQGPEFLTYFQNEAQLEKSRLLSDRFSAERPKGSFSTLEIQRTEQGDSAMYLCASEGPRTMNTEAFFGQGTRLTVV.

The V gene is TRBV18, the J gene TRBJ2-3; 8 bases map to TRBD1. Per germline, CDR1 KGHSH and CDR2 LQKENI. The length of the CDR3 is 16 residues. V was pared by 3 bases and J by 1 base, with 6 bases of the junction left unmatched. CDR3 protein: CASSPRPGQGTDTQYF. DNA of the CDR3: TGTGCCAGCTCACCGCGCCCGGGACAGGGCACAGATACGCAGTATTTT.